Below, 25 T cell receptor beta chains from the same sample are listed, as sequenced in a study of PD-1 blockade in classical Hodgkin lymphoma. TCRdb's table, derived via immunoSEQ multiplex PCR, lists solely in-frame clones and lacks some. The sample shows 24,000 or so clones, about 70% of them seen only once. Each and every patient relapsed after autologous stem cell transplantation, and patients got differing brentuximab vedotin exposure. Sequencing used peripheral blood mononuclear cells (PBMCs), obtained at baseline. The origin of the receptors is a human donor with classical Hodgkin lymphoma.

V is TRBV19 and J is TRBJ2-5; TRBD2 agrees at 12 bases. Germline CDR1 LNHDA, CDR2 SQIVND (reference sequence). The CDR3 contains 15 residues. Unmatched junction bases numbered 5, after V lost 5 bases and J lost 4 bases. The CDR3 is CASSPSSGGGETQYF. The CDR3 DNA sequence: TGTGCCAGTAGTCCATCTAGCGGGGGGGGAGAGACCCAGTACTTC.

The chain employs TRBV6-5 and TRBJ2-7; no clear D gene. The CDR3 length is 13 residues. Germline CDR1 reads MNHEY; CDR2 reads SVGAGI. Deletions cut 5 bases from V and 3 bases from J, with 11 bases between. DNA for the CDR3: TGTGCCAGCAGTAAAGGACCGATCTACGAGCAGTACTTC. It is translated as CASSKGPIYEQYF.

The chain carries TRBV19 and TRBJ1-1, with D possibly matching TRBD1 (5 bases). Germline CDR1 LNHDA, CDR2 SQIVND (reference sequence). This CDR3 spans 14 amino acids. The germline V and J ends were trimmed by 5 bases and 1 base, with 11 bases remaining between them. Here the CDR3 DNA reads TGTGCCAGTAGTCCGATCGACAGGAACACTGAAGCTTTCTTT. This codes for CASSPIDRNTEAFF.

This sequence joins TRBV7-9 and TRBJ2-3; the match to TRBD2 covers 11 bases. CDR3 size: 13 residues. CDR1 is SEHNR, CDR2 FQNEAQ, per germline (reference sequence). V was pared by 3 bases and J by 14 bases, with 7 bases of the junction left unmatched. The CDR3 nucleotides read TGTGCCAGCAGCTTGGCAACTAGCGGGGGCCCGTATTTT. It yields the protein CASSLATSGGPYF.

The rearrangement joins TRBV9 to TRBJ2-1; D gene unclear. Germline values: CDR1 SGDLS, CDR2 YYNGEE. V was pared by 0 bases and J by 3 bases, with 13 bases between. CDR3 length: 16 residues. The CDR3 sequence is CASSVDHLNDYNEQFF. The CDR3 nucleotides are TGTGCCAGCAGCGTAGATCACCTAAATGACTACAATGAGCAGTTCTTC.

This clone was seen a handful of times. The chain uses TRBV7-9 and TRBJ2-7; unclear D gene. V was pared by 3 bases and J by 4 bases, with 13 bases between. This CDR3 has 14 residues. Per germline, CDR1 SEHNR and CDR2 FQNEAQ (reference sequence). The CDR3 nucleotides read TGTGCCAGCAGCTTCTCGACGGAACCATACGAGCAGTACTTC. Its protein product is CASSFSTEPYEQYF.

This clone was observed a few times. The V and J genes are TRBV27 and TRBJ1-2; 12 nucleotides agree with TRBD1. This CDR3 contains 15 residues. Looked up from germline, CDR1 is MNHEY and CDR2 is SMNVEV (reference sequence). Germline trimming cut 0 bases from V and 8 bases from J; bases unmatched to any gene: 4. As DNA, the CDR3 is TGTGCCAGCAGTTTATCAGGGACAGGGGGCGGCGGCTACACCTTC. Protein sequence: CASSLSGTGGGGYTF.

This rearrangement joins TRBV30 to TRBJ2-7, with D possibly called TRBD1 or TRBD2 (6 bases each). The CDR3 spans 15 residues. Germline V CDR1 and CDR2: GTSNPN, SVGIG (reference sequence). Trimming shortened V by 5 bases and J by 1 base, and 18 bases separated the two germline ends. In DNA, the CDR3 is TGTGCCTGGGGGCCACGAGGAGGGGGGTCCTACGAGCAGTACTTC. Protein sequence: CAWGPRGGGSYEQYF.

This chain joins TRBV19 and TRBJ2-1; D might be TRBD2 (6 bases). Germline CDR1 and CDR2: LNHDA and SQIVND (reference sequence). The V end was cut by 7 bases, the J end by 0 bases, with 13 bases between. The CDR3 extends over 15 amino acids. The CDR3 DNA reads TGTGCCAGTACCTCCGACGGGAGCTCCTACAATGAGCAGTTCTTC. Translation: CASTSDGSSYNEQFF. The full variable domain, its missing parts supplied by reference TRBV19 and TRBJ2-1, is DGGITQSPKYLFRKEGQNVTLSCEQNLNHDAMYWYRQDPGQGLRLIYYSQIVNDFQKGDIAEGYSVSREKKESFPLTVTSAQKNPTAFYLCASTSDGSSYNEQFFGPGTRLTVL.

In this sample, this clone turned up a few times. The chain couples TRBV21-1 to TRBJ1-5; no DNA check was done on the table's D call, TRBD1. TRBV21-1 is an annotated pseudogene. The CDR3 covers 19 residues. CDR3 bases: TGTGCCAGCAGCCCCCAGAGGGACAGGGGACCATTTAGCAATCAGCCCCAGCATTTT. The encoded protein is CASSPQRDRGPFSNQPQHF.

The chain couples TRBV9 to TRBJ1-4; the match to TRBD1 covers 7 bases. The CDR3 runs to 15 residues. V lost 0 bases and J lost 6; bases outside the gene matches: 5. Germline lookup yields CDR1 SGDLS and CDR2 YYNGEE. CDR3 sequence: CASSVAAGGDEKLFF. The CDR3 nucleotides read TGTGCCAGCAGCGTAGCGGCAGGGGGGGATGAAAAACTGTTTTTT.

The chain uses TRBV11-2 and TRBJ2-5; D might be TRBD1 (6 bases). Germline CDR1 SGHAT, CDR2 FQNNGV. V was clipped by 1 base and J by 2 bases, with 11 bases between them. This CDR3 comprises 15 residues. In nucleotides, the CDR3 is TGTGCCAGCAGCTTAGCAAGGGGGATACAAGAGACCCAGTACTTC. Residues: CASSLARGIQETQYF.

In its sample, this clone was seen once. The chain uses TRBV2 and TRBJ2-5; the D gene is possibly TRBD1 (6 bases). Trimming stripped 7 bases from V and 5 bases from J, with 17 bases between. Germline V gene sequence: CDR1 SNHLY, CDR2 FYNNEI. This CDR3 has 14 amino acids. CDR3 protein: CASMGSGGPETQYF. In DNA form, the CDR3 reads TGTGCCAGCATGGGGTCTGGGGGCCCGGAGACCCAGTACTTC.

V and J are TRBV6-1 and TRBJ1-5; 7 bases fit TRBD1. The germline gives CDR1 MNHNS, CDR2 SASEGT. With 4 bases clipped from V and 3 bases from J, the junction kept 18 bases outside the gene matches. CDR3 length: 19 residues. For the CDR3, the DNA is TGTGCCAGCAGTGGACTCGTTTTAGGGGGCCCCACCTTCAATCAGCCCCAGCATTTT. Translation: CASSGLVLGGPTFNQPQHF.

V gene TRBV15 combines with J gene TRBJ2-7; 12 bases are a match to TRBD1. The germline CDR1 and CDR2 sequences are LNHNV and YYDKDF (reference sequence). J lost 6 bases, V lost 5 bases, and 8 bases had no gene match. This CDR3 contains 15 residues. Here the CDR3 DNA reads TGTGCCACCAGCCTCCACGGGACAGGGGGCGCCGAGCAGTACTTC. Its translation: CATSLHGTGGAEQYF.

The chain uses TRBV25-1 and TRBJ1-6, with a weak D call TRBD1 (5 bases). The CDR3 spans 14 residues. V lost 6 bases and J 7 bases, leaving 13 bases between the germline ends. Germline V gives CDR1 MGHDK, CDR2 SYGVNS. The DNA for the CDR3 is TGTGCCAGCAGCGGGGTGGGGGTCAATTCACCCCTCCACTTT. Translated: CASSGVGVNSPLHF.

The V and J genes are TRBV11-2 and TRBJ2-5; D not certain. V lost 5 bases, J lost 1 base, and 8 bases lay in between. The CDR3 is 13 amino acids. In germline, CDR1 is SGHAT, CDR2 FQNNGV. This chain's CDR3 is CASSRSTQETQYF. Here the CDR3 DNA reads TGTGCCAGCAGCCGGAGCACCCAAGAGACCCAGTACTTC. The whole variable domain, filled in from reference TRBV11-2 and TRBJ2-5, reads EAGVAQSPRYKIIEKRQSVAFWCNPISGHATLYWYQQILGQGPKLLIQFQNNGVVDDSQLPKDRFSAERLKGVDSTLKIQPAKLEDSAVYLCASSRSTQETQYFGPGTRLLVL.

This clone appeared once. The junction shows a germline mismatch at one end, possibly a read error. The V call is TRBV7-7, the J call TRBJ2-7; weak D call: TRBD1 (6 bases). Germline values: CDR1 SSHAT, CDR2 FNYEAQ (reference sequence). The CDR3 extends over 13 amino acids. CDR3 protein: CASSQTGLEEQYF. CDR3 in DNA: TGTGCTAGCAGCCAAACAGGGTTAGAGGAGCAGTACTTC.

The genes are TRBV7-2 and TRBJ1-2, with 7 positions matching TRBD1. With 5 bases clipped from V and 7 bases from J, the junction kept 10 bases outside the gene matches. CDR3 length: 14 amino acids. Per germline, CDR1 SGHTA and CDR2 FQGNSA. The CDR3 here is CASSPSPRGSGYTF. The CDR3 bases are TGTGCCAGCAGCCCCTCTCCCAGGGGGTCTGGCTACACCTTC.

The chain is built from TRBV5-1 and TRBJ2-1, with no clear D. Germline CDR1 SGHRS, CDR2 YFSETQ. This CDR3 region has 16 residues. Trimming removed 4 bases from V and 2 bases from J, with 16 bases in between. The CDR3 DNA follows: TGCGCCAGCAGCCTGGGCTTAGTAACACCCTACAATGAGCAGTTCTTC. This codes for CASSLGLVTPYNEQFF.

V usage is TRBV5-6 and J usage is TRBJ2-4; D tentatively fits TRBD1 or TRBD2 (5 bases each). This CDR3 contains 15 residues. V lost 0 bases and J lost 2, with 9 bases in between. Per germline, CDR1 SGHDT and CDR2 YYEEEE. CDR3 nucleotide sequence: TGTGCCAGCAGCTTGGTAGGGGAGACCAAAAACATTCAGTACTTC. This sequence encodes CASSLVGETKNIQYF.

V usage is TRBV11-1 and J usage is TRBJ2-7; D remains unclear. The length of the CDR3 is 13 residues. With 3 bases removed from V and 4 bases from J, the gap between germline ends came to 10 bases. Germline CDR1 is SGHAT and CDR2 is FQDESV (reference sequence). CDR3 bases: TGTGCCAGCAGCTTTTCGGGTTCGTACGAGCAGTACTTC. As protein: CASSFSGSYEQYF.

This clone counts as medium-sized. The rearrangement links TRBV21-1 to TRBJ2-4; TRBD2 is the table's D call and was not checked against the DNA. TRBV21-1 represents a pseudogene. The CDR3 runs to 12 residues. In DNA, the CDR3 is TGTGCCAGCAGCCCGGGGTTCAGAGGGAAGTACTTC. Residues: CASSPGFRGKYF.

This chain uses TRBV7-9 with TRBJ2-3; the match to TRBD2 covers 12 bases. The CDR3 has 15 amino acids. Trimming took 6 bases from V and 3 from J; bases not matched to a gene: 4. From germline, CDR1 is SEHNR and CDR2 FQNEAQ (reference sequence). CDR3 coding DNA: TGTGCCAGCAGTCTTCTAGCGGGGGGGACAGATACGCAGTATTTT. Amino acids: CASSLLAGGTDTQYF.

The chain is built from TRBV5-4 and TRBJ2-2, with TRBD1 identical over 7 bases. After removal of 1 base from V and 3 bases from J, the junction contained 6 bases not matched to a gene. The CDR3 sequence is 16 residues long. Germline V CDR1 and CDR2: SGHNT, YYREEE (reference sequence). DNA for the CDR3: TGTGCCAGCAGCTTGTGGACAGGCGCCTACACCGGGGAGCTGTTTTTT. As protein: CASSLWTGAYTGELFF.